This T cell receptor (beta chain) was captured by sequencing in a study of regulatory T cells in long-lasting Graves disease. Documented time point: persistent/refractory GD, antithyroid drugs over 5 years with positive TRAb. RNA isolated from PBMCs was used to make the TCR library. Trimming removed 5 bases from V and 1 base from J; junction bases left unmatched: 7. The CDR3 runs 15 residues. For TCR beta, libraries came from iRepertoire HTBI primers and Arm-PCR of CDR3 regions. As processed by the authors: Identified segments across samples numbered 60 or so TRBV and roughly 15 TRBJ. From the multiplex PCR reads, TCRdb called clonotypes with MiXCR, one entry per CDR3 protein. The authors' filters were not applied to this entry. The top ten hold 13% of the sample, which has 450,000 or so distinct CDR3 sequences, roughly 23% seen once. This clonotype has at least ten counts. What it binds is unknown.

Study-wide points: Fewer public clonotypes were shared by new patients (approximately 970) than by persistent patients (roughly 2,600).

The V call is TRBV12-3 or TRBV12-4, the J call TRBJ1-1, with 7 bases that match TRBD1. The sample was peripheral blood mononuclear cells (PBMCs), taken when the disease was refractory, from a patient treated with antithyroid drugs. This sequence originates from a female donor with Graves disease. The CDR3, as DNA: TGTGCCAGCAGTGTACAGGGGTCCCGGAACACTGAAGCTTTCTTT. It translates to CASSVQGSRNTEAFF.